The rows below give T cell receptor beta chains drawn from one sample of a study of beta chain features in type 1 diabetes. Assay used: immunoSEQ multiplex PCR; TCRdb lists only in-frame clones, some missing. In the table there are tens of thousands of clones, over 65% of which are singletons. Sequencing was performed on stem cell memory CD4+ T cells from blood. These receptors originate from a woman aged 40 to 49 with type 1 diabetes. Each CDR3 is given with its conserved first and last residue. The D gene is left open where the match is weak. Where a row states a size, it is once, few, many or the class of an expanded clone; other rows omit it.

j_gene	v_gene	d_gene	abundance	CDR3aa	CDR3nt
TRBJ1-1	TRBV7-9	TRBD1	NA	CASSGQGGRTEAFF	TGTGCCAGCAGCGGACAGGGAGGGAGGACTGAAGCTTTCTTT
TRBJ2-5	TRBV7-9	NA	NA	CASSQQTGMQETQYF	TGTGCCAGCAGCCAACAAACAGGGATGCAAGAGACCCAGTACTTC
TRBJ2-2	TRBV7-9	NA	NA	CASSLVTNTGELFF	TGTGCCAGCAGCTTAGTCACGAACACCGGGGAGCTGTTTTTT
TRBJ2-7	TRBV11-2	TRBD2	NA	CASSLSGRDYEQYF	TGTGCCAGCAGCTTGTCCGGGAGGGACTACGAGCAGTACTTC
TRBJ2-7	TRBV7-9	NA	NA	CASSYFGGDEQYF	TGTGCCAGCAGCTATTTTGGGGGCGACGAGCAGTACTTC
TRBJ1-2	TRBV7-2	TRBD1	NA	CASSLAGWDRAGYTF	TGTGCCAGCAGCTTAGCGGGGTGGGACAGGGCTGGCTACACCTTC
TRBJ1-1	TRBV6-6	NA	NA	CASSYGQRTEAFF	TGTGCCAGCAGTTACGGGCAGAGAACTGAAGCTTTCTTT
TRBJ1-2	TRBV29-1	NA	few	CSVEQNYGYTF	TGCAGCGTGGAACAAAACTATGGCTACACCTTC
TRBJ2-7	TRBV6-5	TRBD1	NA	CASSSPPGQGKYEQYF	TGTGCCAGCAGTTCCCCCCCAGGACAGGGCAAGTACGAGCAGTACTTC
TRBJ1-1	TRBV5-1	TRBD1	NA	CASSLGQGGPNTEAFF	TGCGCCAGCAGCTTGGGACAGGGGGGCCCGAACACTGAAGCTTTCTTT
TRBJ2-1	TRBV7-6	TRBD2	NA	CASSLATRGYNEQFF	TGTGCCAGCAGCTTAGCGACGCGGGGGTACAATGAGCAGTTCTTC
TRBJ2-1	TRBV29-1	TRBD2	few	CSVRLAGRYEQFF	TGCAGCGTCCGACTAGCGGGACGCTATGAGCAGTTCTTC
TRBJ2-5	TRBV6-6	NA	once	CAGGGTDQETQYF	TGTGCCGGCGGGGGGACAGACCAAGAGACCCAGTACTTC
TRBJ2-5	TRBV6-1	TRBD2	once	CASSAGGTGGEETQYF	TGTGCCAGCAGTGCCGGGGGGACGGGAGGAGAAGAGACCCAGTACTTC
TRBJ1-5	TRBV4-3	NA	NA	CASSQDWSFSNQPQHF	TGCGCCAGCAGCCAAGATTGGAGCTTTAGCAATCAGCCCCAGCATTTT
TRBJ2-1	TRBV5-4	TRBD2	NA	CASSQGTSGNYNEQFF	TGTGCCAGCAGCCAAGGGACTAGCGGGAATTACAATGAGCAGTTCTTC
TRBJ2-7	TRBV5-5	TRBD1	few	CASSSRQGDEQYF	TGTGCCAGCAGCAGTCGACAGGGGGACGAGCAGTACTTC
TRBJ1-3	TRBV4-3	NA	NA	CASSQDSRVGSTIYF	TGCGCCAGCAGCCAAGATTCCAGGGTTGGAAGCACCATATATTTT
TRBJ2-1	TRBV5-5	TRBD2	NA	CASSRLAGAGNEQFF	TGTGCCAGCAGCCGACTAGCGGGAGCGGGAAATGAGCAGTTCTTC
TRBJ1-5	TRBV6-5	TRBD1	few	CASSGGTGGNQPQHF	TGTGCCAGCAGTGGCGGGACAGGGGGCAATCAGCCCCAGCATTTT
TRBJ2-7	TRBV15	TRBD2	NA	CATSRGLADGRVGALYEQYF	TGTGCCACCAGCAGGGGACTAGCGGACGGGAGGGTAGGAGCGCTTTACGAGCAGTACTTC
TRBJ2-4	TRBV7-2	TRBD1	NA	CASGSGQGEKNIQYF	TGTGCCAGCGGATCGGGACAGGGGGAGAAAAACATTCAGTACTTC
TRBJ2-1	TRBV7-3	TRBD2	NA	CASSPSPLAGGPNEQFF	TGTGCCAGCAGCCCGAGTCCCCTAGCGGGGGGTCCCAATGAGCAGTTCTTC
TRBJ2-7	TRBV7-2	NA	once	CASSLVGRGSYEQYF	TGTGCCAGCAGCTTAGTAGGCCGGGGGTCCTACGAGCAGTACTTC
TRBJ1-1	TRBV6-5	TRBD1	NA	CASSSGQGTEAFF	TGTGCCAGCAGTTCGGGACAGGGGACGGAAGCTTTCTTT
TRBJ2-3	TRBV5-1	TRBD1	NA	CASSLSGTGSTDTQYF	TGCGCCAGCAGCCTCTCCGGGACAGGGTCAACAGATACGCAGTATTTT
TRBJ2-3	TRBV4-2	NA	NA	CASSQVKTDTQYF	TGTGCCAGCAGCCAAGTTAAAACAGATACGCAGTATTTT
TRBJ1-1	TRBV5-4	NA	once	CASSQVESTEAFF	TGTGCCAGCAGCCAAGTAGAGAGCACTGAAGCTTTCTTT
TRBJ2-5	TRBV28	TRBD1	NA	CASSSIRTGGDETQYF	TGTGCCAGCAGTTCAATCCGGACAGGGGGCGATGAGACCCAGTACTTC
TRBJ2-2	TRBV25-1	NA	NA	CASSERGRNTGELFF	TGTGCCAGCAGTGAAAGAGGCAGGAACACCGGGGAGCTGTTTTTT
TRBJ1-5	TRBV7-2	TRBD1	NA	CASSTATGANQPQHF	TGTGCCAGCAGCACGGCGACAGGGGCCAATCAGCCCCAGCATTTT
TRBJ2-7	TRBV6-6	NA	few	CASINGDSYEQYF	TGTGCCAGCATCAACGGCGACAGCTACGAGCAGTACTTC
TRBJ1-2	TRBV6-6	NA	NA	CASRTIRADYGYTF	TGTGCCAGCAGGACGATCAGGGCGGACTATGGCTACACCTTC
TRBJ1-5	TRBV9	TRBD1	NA	CASSVGTGVDQPQHF	TGTGCCAGCAGCGTAGGGACAGGGGTCGATCAGCCCCAGCATTTT
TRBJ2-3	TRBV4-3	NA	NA	CASSQDSGVQVTDTQYF	TGCGCCAGCAGCCAAGACTCGGGAGTTCAGGTCACAGATACGCAGTATTTT
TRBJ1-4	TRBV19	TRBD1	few	CASSGRTGGFGTTNEKLFF	TGTGCCAGTAGTGGTCGGACAGGCGGCTTCGGAACAACTAATGAAAAACTGTTTTTT
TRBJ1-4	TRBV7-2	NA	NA	CASSFGQGSGGNEKLFF	TGTGCCAGCAGCTTCGGGCAGGGGTCCGGCGGTAATGAAAAACTGTTTTTT
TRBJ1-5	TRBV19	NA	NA	CASSNPGNQPQHF	TGTGCCAGTAGTAACCCAGGGAACCAGCCCCAGCATTTT
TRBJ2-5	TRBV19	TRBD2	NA	CASSFLGGGKTQYF	TGTGCCAGTAGTTTCCTTGGGGGGGGGAAGACCCAGTACTTC
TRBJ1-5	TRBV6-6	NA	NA	CASTFRGSWQPQHF	TGTGCCTCCACCTTCCGGGGGTCGTGGCAGCCCCAGCATTTT
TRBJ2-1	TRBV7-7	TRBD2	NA	CASSLGLAGNNEQFF	TGTGCCAGCAGCTTAGGACTAGCGGGTAACAATGAGCAGTTCTTC